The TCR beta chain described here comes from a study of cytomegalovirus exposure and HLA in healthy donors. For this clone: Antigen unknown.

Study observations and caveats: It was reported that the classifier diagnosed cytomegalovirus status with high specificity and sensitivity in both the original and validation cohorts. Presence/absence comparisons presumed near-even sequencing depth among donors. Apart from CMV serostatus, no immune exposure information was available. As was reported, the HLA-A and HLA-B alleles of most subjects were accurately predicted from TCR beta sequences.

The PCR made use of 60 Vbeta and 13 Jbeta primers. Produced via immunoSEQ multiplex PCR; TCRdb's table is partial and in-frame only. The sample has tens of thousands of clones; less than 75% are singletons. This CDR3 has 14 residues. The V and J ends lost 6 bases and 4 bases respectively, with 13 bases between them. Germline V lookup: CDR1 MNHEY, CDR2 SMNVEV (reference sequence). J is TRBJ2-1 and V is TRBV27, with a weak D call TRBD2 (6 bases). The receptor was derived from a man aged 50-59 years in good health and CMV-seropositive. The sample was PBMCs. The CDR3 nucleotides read TGTGCCAGCAGGGTTTGGAGGGAGTACAATGAGCAGTTCTTC. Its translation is CASRVWREYNEQFF.